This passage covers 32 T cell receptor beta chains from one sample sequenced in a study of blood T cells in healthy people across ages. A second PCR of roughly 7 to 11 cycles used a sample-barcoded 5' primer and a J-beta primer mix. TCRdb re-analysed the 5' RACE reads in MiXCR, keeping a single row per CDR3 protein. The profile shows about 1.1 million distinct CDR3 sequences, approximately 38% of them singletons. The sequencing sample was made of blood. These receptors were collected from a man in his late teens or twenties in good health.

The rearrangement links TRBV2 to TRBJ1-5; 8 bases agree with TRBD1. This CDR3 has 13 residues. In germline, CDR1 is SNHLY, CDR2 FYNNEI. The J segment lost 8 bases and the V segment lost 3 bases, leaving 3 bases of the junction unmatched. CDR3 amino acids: CASSEYRGEPQHF. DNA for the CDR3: TGTGCCAGCAGTGAGTACAGGGGGGAGCCCCAGCATTTT.

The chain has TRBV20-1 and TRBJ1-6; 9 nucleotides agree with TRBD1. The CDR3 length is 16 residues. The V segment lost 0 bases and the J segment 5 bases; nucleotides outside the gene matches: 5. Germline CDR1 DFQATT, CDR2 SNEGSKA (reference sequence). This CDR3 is CSARDQTGGNNSPLHF. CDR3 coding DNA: TGCAGTGCTAGAGATCAGACAGGGGGGAATAATTCACCCCTCCACTTT.

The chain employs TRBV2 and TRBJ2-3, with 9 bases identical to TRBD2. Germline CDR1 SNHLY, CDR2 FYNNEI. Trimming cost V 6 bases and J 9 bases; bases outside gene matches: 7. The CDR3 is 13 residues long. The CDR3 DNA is TGTGCCAGCAGGCTCTCTGGACTAGCGACGCAGTATTTT. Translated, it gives CASRLSGLATQYF.

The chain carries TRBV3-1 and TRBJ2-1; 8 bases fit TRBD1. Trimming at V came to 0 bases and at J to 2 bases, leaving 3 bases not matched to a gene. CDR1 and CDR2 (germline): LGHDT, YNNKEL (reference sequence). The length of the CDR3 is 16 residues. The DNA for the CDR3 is TGTGCCAGCAGCCAAGAGATGGGACAGGCCTACAATGAGCAGTTCTTC. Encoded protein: CASSQEMGQAYNEQFF.

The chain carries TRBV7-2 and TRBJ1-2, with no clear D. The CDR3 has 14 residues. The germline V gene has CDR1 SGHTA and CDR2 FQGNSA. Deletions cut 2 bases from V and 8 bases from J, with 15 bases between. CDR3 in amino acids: CASSLNGQDEGYTF. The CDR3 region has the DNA TGTGCCAGCAGCTTAAATGGGCAGGACGAGGGCTACACCTTC.

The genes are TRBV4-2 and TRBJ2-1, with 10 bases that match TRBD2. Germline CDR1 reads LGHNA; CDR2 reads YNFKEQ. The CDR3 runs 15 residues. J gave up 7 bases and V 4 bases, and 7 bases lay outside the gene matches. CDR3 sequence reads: CASSLSGGATNEQFF. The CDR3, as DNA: TGTGCCAGCAGCCTGAGCGGGGGGGCGACGAATGAGCAGTTCTTC.

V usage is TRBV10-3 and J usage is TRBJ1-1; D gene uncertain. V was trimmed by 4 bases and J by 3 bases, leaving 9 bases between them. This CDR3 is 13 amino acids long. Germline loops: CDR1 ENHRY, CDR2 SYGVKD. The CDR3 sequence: CAISGRKDTEAFF. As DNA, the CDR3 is TGTGCCATCAGTGGGAGGAAGGACACTGAAGCTTTCTTT.

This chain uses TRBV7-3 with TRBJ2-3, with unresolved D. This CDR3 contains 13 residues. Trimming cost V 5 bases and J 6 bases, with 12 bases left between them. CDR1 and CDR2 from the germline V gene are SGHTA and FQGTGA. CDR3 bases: TGTGCCAGCAGCCCTGTCCGCTACGATACGCAGTATTTT. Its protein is CASSPVRYDTQYF.

DNA of the CDR3: TGCAGTGCTAGGCCGGGACATACTAGCACAGATACGCAGTATTTT. Its protein is CSARPGHTSTDTQYF. V usage is TRBV20-1 and J usage is TRBJ2-3; perhaps TRBD1 as D (6 bases). The CDR3 runs 15 residues. V shed 3 bases and J shed 0 bases, with 13 bases lying between them. In germline, CDR1 is DFQATT, CDR2 SNEGSKA (reference sequence).

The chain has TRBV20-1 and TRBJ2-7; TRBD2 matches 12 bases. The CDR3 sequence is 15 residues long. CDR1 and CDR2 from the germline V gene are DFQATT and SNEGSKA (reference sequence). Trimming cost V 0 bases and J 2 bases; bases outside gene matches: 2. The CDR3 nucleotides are TGCAGTGCTAGAGAACTAGCGGGGGGAACCTACGAGCAGTACTTC. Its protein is CSARELAGGTYEQYF.

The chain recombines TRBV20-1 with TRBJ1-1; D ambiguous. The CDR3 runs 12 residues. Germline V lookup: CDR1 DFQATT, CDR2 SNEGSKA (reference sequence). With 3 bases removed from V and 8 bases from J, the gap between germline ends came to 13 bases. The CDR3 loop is CSASRVLREAFF. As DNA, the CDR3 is TGCAGTGCTAGCCGGGTCCTGAGGGAAGCTTTCTTT.

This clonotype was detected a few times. The CDR3 coding sequence is TGTGCCAGCAGCGCAGGGAGTTGGGCTGAAAAACTGTTTTTT. It codes for CASSAGSWAEKLFF. V and J are TRBV6-1 and TRBJ1-4; possibly TRBD1 for D (5 bases). V dropped 6 bases and J dropped 7 bases, with 15 bases sitting between them. The CDR3 runs 14 residues. Germline CDR1 MNHNS, CDR2 SASEGT.

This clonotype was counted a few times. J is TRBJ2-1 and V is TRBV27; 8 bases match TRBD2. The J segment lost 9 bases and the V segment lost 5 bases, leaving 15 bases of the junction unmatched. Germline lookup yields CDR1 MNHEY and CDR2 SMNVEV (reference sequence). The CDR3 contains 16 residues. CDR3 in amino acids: CASSPSGGRPGIEQFF. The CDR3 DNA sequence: TGTGCCAGCAGTCCCAGCGGGGGCAGACCAGGGATTGAGCAGTTCTTC.

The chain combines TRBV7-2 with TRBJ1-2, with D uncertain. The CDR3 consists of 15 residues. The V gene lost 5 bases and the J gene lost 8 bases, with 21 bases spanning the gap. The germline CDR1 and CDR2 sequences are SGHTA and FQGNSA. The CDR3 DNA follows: TGTGCCAGCAGCCACCCGGACGTAGATCGAGGCGGCTACACCTTC. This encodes CASSHPDVDRGGYTF.

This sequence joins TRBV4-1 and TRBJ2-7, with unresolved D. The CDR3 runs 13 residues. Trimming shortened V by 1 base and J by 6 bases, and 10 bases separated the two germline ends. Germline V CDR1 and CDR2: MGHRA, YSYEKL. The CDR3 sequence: CASSQVMDREQYF. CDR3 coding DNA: TGCGCCAGCAGCCAAGTGATGGATCGCGAGCAGTACTTC.

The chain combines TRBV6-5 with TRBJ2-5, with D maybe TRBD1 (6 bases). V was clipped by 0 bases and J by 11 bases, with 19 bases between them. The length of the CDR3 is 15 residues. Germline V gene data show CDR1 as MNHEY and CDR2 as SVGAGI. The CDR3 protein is CASSYSRDRNDEQYF. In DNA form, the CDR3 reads TGTGCCAGCAGTTACTCGAGAGACAGGAACGATGAGCAGTACTTC.

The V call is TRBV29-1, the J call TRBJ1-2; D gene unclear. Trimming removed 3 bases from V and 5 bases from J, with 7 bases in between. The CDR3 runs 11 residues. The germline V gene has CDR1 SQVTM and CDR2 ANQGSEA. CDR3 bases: TGCAGCGTTGACCCCAGATATGGCTACACCTTC. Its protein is CSVDPRYGYTF.

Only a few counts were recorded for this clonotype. The CDR3 protein is CASRPRQGATEAFF. The CDR3 DNA is TGTGCCAGCAGACCGCGACAGGGGGCAACTGAAGCTTTCTTT. V is TRBV12-3 or TRBV12-4 and J is TRBJ1-1; TRBD1 aligns across 10 bases. V trimming: 6 bases; J trimming: 5 bases; junction bases outside the gene matches: 6. The CDR3 is 14 residues long.

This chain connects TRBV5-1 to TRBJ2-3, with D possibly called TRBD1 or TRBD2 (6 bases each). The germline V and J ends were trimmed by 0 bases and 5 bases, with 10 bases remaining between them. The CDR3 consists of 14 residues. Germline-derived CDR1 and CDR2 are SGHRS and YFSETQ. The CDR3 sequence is CASSLEGGRDTQYF. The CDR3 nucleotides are TGCGCCAGCAGCTTGGAGGGGGGAAGAGATACGCAGTATTTT.

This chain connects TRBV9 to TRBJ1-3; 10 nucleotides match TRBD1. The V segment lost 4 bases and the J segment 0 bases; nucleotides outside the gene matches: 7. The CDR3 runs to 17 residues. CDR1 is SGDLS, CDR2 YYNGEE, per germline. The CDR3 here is CASSPRDRGNSGNTIYF. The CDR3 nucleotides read TGTGCCAGCAGCCCCCGGGACAGGGGTAACTCTGGAAACACCATATATTTT.

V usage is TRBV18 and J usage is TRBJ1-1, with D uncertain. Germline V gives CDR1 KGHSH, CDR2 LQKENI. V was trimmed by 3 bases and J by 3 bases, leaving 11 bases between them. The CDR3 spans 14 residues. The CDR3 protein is CASSPLEVDTEAFF. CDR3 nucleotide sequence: TGTGCCAGCTCACCGTTGGAGGTGGACACTGAAGCTTTCTTT. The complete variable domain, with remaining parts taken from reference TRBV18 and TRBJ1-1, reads NAGVMQNPRHLVRRRGQEARLRCSPMKGHSHVYWYRQLPEEGLKFMVYLQKENIIDESGMPKERFSAEFPKEGPSILRIQQVVRGDSAAYFCASSPLEVDTEAFFGQGTRLTVV.

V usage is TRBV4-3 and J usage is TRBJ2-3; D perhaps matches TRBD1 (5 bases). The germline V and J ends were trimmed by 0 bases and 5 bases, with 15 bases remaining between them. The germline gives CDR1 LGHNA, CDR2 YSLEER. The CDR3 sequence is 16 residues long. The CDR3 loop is CASSQEGHRLGDTQYF. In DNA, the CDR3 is TGCGCCAGCAGCCAAGAAGGACACAGGCTCGGAGATACGCAGTATTTT.

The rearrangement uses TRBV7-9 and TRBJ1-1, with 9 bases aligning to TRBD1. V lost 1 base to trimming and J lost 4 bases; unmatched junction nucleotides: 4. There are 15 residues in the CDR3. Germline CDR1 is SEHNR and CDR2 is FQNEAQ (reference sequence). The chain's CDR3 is CASSLVLDRGTEAFF. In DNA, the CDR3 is TGTGCCAGCAGCTTAGTCCTGGACAGGGGCACTGAAGCTTTCTTT.

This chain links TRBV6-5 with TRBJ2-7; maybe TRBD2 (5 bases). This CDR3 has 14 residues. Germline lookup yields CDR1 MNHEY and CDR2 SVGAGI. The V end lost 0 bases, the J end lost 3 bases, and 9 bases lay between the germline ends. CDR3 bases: TGTGCCAGCAGTTACTCGAGGGAGTTCTACGAGCAGTACTTC. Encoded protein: CASSYSREFYEQYF.

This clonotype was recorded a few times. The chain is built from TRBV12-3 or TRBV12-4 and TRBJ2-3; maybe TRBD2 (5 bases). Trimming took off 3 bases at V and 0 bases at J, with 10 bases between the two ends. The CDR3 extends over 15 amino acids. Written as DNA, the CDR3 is TGTGCCAGCAGTTTTCAAGGAGGAAGCACAGATACGCAGTATTTT. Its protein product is CASSFQGGSTDTQYF.

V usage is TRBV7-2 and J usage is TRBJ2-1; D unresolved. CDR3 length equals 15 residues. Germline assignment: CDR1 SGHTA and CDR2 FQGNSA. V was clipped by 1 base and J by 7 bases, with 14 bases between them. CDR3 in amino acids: CASSLVVGPGNEQFF. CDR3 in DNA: TGTGCCAGCAGCTTAGTAGTCGGGCCCGGTAATGAGCAGTTCTTC.

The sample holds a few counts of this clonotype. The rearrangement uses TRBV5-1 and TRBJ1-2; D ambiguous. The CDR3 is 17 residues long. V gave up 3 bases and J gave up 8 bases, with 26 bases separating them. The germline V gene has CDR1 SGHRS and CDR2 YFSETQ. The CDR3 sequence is CASSSGTEPRKIGGYTF. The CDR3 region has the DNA TGCGCCAGCAGCTCGGGAACGGAGCCTAGAAAAATAGGAGGCTACACCTTC.

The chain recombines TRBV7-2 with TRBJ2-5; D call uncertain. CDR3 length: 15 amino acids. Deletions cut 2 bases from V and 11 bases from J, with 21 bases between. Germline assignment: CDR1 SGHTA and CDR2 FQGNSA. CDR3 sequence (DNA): TGTGCCAGCAGCTTATACGTCCAAATCAGAGATGAGCAGTACTTC. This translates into CASSLYVQIRDEQYF.

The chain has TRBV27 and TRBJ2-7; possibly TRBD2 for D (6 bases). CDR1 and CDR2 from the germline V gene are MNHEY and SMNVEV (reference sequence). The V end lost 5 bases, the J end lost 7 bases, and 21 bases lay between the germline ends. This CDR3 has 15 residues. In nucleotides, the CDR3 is TGTGCCAGCAGTGCGACGGGGGACTCCTACAATGAGCAGTACTTC. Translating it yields CASSATGDSYNEQYF.

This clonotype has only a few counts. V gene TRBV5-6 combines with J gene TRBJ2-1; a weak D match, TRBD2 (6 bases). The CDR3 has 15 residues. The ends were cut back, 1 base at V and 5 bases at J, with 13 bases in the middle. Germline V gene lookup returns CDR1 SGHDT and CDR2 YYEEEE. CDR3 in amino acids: CASSLKGLKDNEQFF. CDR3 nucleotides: TGTGCCAGCAGCTTGAAAGGACTAAAGGACAATGAGCAGTTCTTC.

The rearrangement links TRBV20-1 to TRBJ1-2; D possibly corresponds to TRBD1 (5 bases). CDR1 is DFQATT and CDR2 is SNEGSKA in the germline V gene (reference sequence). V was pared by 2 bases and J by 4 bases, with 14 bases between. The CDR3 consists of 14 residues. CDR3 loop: CSARRDQGAYGYTF. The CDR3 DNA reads TGCAGTGCTAGAAGGGACCAGGGTGCCTATGGCTACACCTTC.

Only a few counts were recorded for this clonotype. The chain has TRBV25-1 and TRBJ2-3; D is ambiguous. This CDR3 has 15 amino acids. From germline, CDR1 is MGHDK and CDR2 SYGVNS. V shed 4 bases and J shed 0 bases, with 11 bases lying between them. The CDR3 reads CASSVTDSSTDTQYF. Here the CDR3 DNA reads TGTGCCAGCAGTGTAACCGATTCTAGCACAGATACGCAGTATTTT.